The clone carrying this TCR beta chain was seen more than once but under ten times. For the second PCR, which ran for roughly 6 to 12 cycles, a sample-barcoded 5' primer and a J-beta primer mix were used. All samples yielded 2.5 million or more CDR3-containing paired-end reads. TCRdb re-analysed the 5' RACE reads in MiXCR, keeping a single row per CDR3 protein. The table shows just under 550,000 distinct CDR3 sequences, with less than 25% occurring only once. V dropped 4 bases and J dropped 5; count of bases not matched to a gene: 4. The CDR3 loop spans 15 amino acids. CDR1 and CDR2 (germline): SGHRS, YFSETQ. This entry comes from a study of blood T cells in healthy people across ages. These data were likewise used in another study, on T cells of mothers and their children. In that study: Samples came from a few healthy Caucasian mothers and their six children.

This receptor was identified in a boy aged 5-17 years in good health. Material: blood. The chain carries TRBV5-1 and TRBJ2-2, with 11 bases identical to TRBD2. CDR3 coding DNA: TGCGCCAGCAGCCCTCCTAGCGGGGGGACCGGGGAGCTGTTTTTT. Its translation: CASSPPSGGTGELFF.